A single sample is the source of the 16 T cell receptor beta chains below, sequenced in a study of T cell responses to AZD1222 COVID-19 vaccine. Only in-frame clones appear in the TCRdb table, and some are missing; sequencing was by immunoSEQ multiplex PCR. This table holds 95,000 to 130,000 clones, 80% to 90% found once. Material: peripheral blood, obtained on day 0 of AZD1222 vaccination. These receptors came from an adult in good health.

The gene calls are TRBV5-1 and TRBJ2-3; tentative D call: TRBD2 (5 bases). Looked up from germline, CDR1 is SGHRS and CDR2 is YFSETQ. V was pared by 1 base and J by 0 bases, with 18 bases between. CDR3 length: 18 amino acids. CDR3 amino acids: CASSLRGMTVYSTDTQYF. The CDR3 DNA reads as TGCGCCAGCAGCTTGAGAGGGATGACGGTCTATAGCACAGATACGCAGTATTTT. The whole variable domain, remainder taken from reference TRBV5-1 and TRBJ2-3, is KAGVTQTPRYLIKTRGQQVTLSCSPISGHRSVSWYQQTPGQGLQFLFEYFSETQRNKGNFPGRFSGRQFSNSRSEMNVSTLELGDSALYLCASSLRGMTVYSTDTQYFGPGTRLTVL.

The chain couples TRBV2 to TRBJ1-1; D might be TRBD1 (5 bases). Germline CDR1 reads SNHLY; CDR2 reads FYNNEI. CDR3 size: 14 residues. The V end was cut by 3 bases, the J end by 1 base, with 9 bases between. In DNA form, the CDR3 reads TGTGCCAGCAGTGAGCAGGGTCGGAACACTGAAGCTTTCTTT. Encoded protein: CASSEQGRNTEAFF.

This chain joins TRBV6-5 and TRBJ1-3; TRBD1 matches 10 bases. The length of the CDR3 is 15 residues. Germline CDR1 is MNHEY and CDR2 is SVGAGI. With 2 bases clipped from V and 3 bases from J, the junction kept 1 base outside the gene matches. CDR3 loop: CASSYGTGVGNTIYF. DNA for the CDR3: TGTGCCAGCAGTTACGGGACAGGGGTTGGAAACACCATATATTTT.

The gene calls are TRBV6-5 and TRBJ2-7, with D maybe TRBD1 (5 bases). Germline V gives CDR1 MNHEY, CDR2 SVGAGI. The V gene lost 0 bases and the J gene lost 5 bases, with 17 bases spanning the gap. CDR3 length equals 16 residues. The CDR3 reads CASSYSMTVTLDEQYF. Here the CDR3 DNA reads TGTGCCAGCAGTTACTCGATGACAGTAACTCTCGACGAGCAGTACTTC.

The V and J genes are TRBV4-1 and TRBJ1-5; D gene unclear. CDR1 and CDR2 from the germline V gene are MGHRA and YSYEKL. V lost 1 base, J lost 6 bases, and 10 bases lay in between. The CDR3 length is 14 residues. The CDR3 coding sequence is TGCGCCAGCAGCCAAGGGGTGTGGGGTCAGCCCCAGCATTTT. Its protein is CASSQGVWGQPQHF.

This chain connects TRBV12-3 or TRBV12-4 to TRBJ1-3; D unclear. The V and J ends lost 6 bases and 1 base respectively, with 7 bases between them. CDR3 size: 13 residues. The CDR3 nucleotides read TGTGCCAGCAGGGTACTGTCTGGAAACACCATATATTTT. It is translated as CASRVLSGNTIYF.

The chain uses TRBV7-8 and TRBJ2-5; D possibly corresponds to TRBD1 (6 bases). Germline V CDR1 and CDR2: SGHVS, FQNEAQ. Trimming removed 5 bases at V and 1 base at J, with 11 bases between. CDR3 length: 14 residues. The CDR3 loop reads CASSDRQAQETQYF. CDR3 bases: TGTGCCAGCAGCGACAGACAGGCCCAAGAGACCCAGTACTTC. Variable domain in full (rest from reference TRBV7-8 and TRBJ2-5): GAGVSQSPRYKVAKRGQDVALRCDPISGHVSLFWYQQALGQGPEFLTYFQNEAQLDKSGLPSDRFFAERPEGSVSTLKIQRTQQEDSAVYLCASSDRQAQETQYFGPGTRLLVL.

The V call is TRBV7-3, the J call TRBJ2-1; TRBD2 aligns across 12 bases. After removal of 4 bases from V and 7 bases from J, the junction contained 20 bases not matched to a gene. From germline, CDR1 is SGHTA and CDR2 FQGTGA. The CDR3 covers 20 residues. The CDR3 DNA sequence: TGTGCCAGCAGCTCACCGACTAGCGGGAGAAGATGGGGAATGGGGAATGAGCAGTTCTTC. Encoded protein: CASSSPTSGRRWGMGNEQFF. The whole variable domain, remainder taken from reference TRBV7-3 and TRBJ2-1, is GAGVSQTPSNKVTEKGKYVELRCDPISGHTALYWYRQSLGQGPEFLIYFQGTGAADDSGLPNDRFFAVRPEGSVSTLKIQRTERGDSAVYLCASSSPTSGRRWGMGNEQFFGPGTRLTVL.

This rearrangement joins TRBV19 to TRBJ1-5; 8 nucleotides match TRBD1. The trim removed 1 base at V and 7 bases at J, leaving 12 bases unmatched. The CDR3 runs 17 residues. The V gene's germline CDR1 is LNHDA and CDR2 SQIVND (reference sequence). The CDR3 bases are TGTGCCAGTAGTATAGGTGGACAGGGAAGGGTGGGACAGCCCCAGCATTTT. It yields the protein CASSIGGQGRVGQPQHF.

CDR3 region: CASSEFREVEQYF. CDR3 nucleotides: TGTGCCAGCAGTGAATTCAGGGAGGTCGAGCAGTACTTC. The chain joins TRBV2 to TRBJ2-7; D perhaps matches TRBD2 (6 bases). Deletions cut 2 bases from V and 6 bases from J, with 11 bases between. The CDR3 has 13 amino acids. Germline V gene sequence: CDR1 SNHLY, CDR2 FYNNEI.

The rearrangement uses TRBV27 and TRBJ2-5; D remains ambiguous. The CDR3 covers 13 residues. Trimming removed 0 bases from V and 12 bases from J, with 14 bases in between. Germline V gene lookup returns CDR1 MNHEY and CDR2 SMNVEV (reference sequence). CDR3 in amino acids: CASSLSRRRKEYF. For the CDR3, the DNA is TGTGCCAGCAGTTTATCTAGACGAAGGAAGGAGTACTTC.

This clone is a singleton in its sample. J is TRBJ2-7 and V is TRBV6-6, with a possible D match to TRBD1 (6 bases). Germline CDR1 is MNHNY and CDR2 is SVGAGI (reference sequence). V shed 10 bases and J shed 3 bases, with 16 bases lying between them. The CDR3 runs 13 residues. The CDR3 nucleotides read TGTGCCACCCTAGGGGGAACTGTCTACGAGCAGTACTTC. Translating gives CATLGGTVYEQYF.

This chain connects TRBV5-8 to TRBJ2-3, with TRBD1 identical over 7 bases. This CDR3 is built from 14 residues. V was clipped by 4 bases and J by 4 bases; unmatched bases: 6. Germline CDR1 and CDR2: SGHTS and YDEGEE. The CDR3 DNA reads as TGTGCCAGCAGCAGAACAGGGGTTCCAGATACGCAGTATTTT. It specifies CASSRTGVPDTQYF.

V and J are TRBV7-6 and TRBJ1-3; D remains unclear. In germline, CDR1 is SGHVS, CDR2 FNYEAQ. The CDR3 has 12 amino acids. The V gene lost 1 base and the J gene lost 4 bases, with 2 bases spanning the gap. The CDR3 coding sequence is TGTGCCAGCAGCTTAGGAGGAAACACCATATATTTT. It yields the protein CASSLGGNTIYF.

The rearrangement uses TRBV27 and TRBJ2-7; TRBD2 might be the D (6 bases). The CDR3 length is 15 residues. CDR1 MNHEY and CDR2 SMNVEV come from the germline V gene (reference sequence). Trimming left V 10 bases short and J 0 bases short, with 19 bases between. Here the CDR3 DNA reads TGTGCCACAAGGTCATTGGCGGGACTCTCCTACGAGCAGTACTTC. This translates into CATRSLAGLSYEQYF.

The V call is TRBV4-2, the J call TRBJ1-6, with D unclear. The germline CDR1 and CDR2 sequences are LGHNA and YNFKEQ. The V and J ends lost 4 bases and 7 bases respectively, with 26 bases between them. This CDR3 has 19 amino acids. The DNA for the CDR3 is TGTGCCAGCAGCCGAGAGAACCCAAGGTCGGGGATCACGAATTCACCCCTCCACTTT. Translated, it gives CASSRENPRSGITNSPLHF.